This T cell receptor (beta chain) was captured in a study of shared clonotypes between healthy human individuals. All participating donors were Caucasian adults from Nashville, Tennessee. Deep was the level used in running the assay. TCRdb's table, derived via immunoSEQ multiplex PCR, lists solely in-frame clones and lacks some. The sample lists 2 million to 3 million clones, 93% occurring once. The receptor was derived from a man between 18 and 29 years old in good health. Some clones in this sample may be carry-over from other donors' samples. Sequenced input: naive CD4+ T cells from PBMCs. Indicated subset: CD45RA+ positively selected.

The CDR3 is CATSRERRSEQFF. As DNA, the CDR3 is TGTGCCACCAGCAGAGAACGGAGGAGTGAGCAGTTCTTC. The rearrangement joins TRBV15 to TRBJ2-1, with D possibly being TRBD2 (5 bases). Germline values: CDR1 LNHNV, CDR2 YYDKDF (reference sequence). The CDR3 runs to 13 residues. V lost 0 bases to trimming and J lost 9 bases, with 9 bases between them. The variable domain in full, completed from reference TRBV15 and TRBJ2-1, reads DAMVIQNPRYQVTQFGKPVTLSCSQTLNHNVMYWYQQKSSQAPKLLFHYYDKDFNNEADTPDNFQSRRPNTSFCFLDIRSPGLGDTAMYLCATSRERRSEQFFGPGTRLTVL.